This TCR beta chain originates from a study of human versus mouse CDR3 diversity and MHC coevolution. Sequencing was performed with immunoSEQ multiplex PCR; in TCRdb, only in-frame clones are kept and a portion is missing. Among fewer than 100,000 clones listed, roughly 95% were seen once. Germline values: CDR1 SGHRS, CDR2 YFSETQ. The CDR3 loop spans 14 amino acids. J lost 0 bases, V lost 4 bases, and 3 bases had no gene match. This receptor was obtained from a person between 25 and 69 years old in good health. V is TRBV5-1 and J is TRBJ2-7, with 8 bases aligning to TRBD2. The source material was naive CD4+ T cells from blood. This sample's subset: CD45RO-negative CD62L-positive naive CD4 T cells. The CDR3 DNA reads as TGCGCCAGCAGCCCGGGGGGGACCTCCTACGAGCAGTACTTC. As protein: CASSPGGTSYEQYF.